There are a few counts of the clone carrying this T cell receptor beta chain. Its antigen is undetermined. CDR3 length equals 16 residues. Germline values: CDR1 SGDLS, CDR2 YYNGEE. The ends were cut back, 3 bases at V and 0 bases at J, with 16 bases in the middle. It was one heparinised blood draw, averaging about 116 mL, that each donor gave. These data belong to a study of beta chain features in type 1 diabetes. Study results and caveats: Any HLA type influence on TCRB rearrangement was left unresolved here. In type 1 diabetes patients, VDJ junctions had fewer insertions; deletions at these junctions were more frequent.

Sequencing targeted expressed TCRB transcripts, as all isolated RNA had been reverse transcribed. Using immunoSEQ multiplex PCR, the repertoire was profiled, and TCRdb retains in-frame clones only, with some absent. In the table there are over 100,000 clones, roughly 43% of which are singletons. The rearrangement uses TRBV9 and TRBJ2-7; TRBD1 is a possible D gene (5 bases). The TCR originated in a woman aged 18-29 years in good health. The sequenced sample was stem cell memory CD4+ T cells from blood. Here the CDR3 reads CASSGGAGTVSYEQYF. In DNA, the CDR3 is TGTGCCAGCAGCGGTGGGGCAGGAACTGTCTCCTACGAGCAGTACTTC.